This T cell receptor (beta chain) was found in a study of early T cells in non-severe SARS-CoV-2 infection. Study context: Sequencing input comprised bulk RNA from unsorted whole blood; chain pairing was not available.

Each cDNA molecule carried a unique molecular identifier. TCRdb independently ran MiXCR on the 5' RACE reads; one entry per CDR3 protein. Of 77,000 or so distinct CDR3 sequences in the sample, roughly 15% were seen once. Germline assignment: CDR1 DFQATT and CDR2 SNEGSKA (reference sequence). Trimming cost V 6 bases and J 3 bases; bases outside gene matches: 9. This CDR3 comprises 15 residues. The sequence was collected from an adult who was a healthcare worker with PCR-confirmed SARS-CoV-2 infection or an uninfected control (not recorded which). This specimen was whole blood, taken at baseline. This chain connects TRBV20-1 to TRBJ2-7; TRBD2 matches at 12 bases. This chain's CDR3 is CSARLAGEGDYEQYF. The DNA for the CDR3 is TGCAGTGCAAGACTAGCGGGAGAGGGTGACTACGAGCAGTACTTC.